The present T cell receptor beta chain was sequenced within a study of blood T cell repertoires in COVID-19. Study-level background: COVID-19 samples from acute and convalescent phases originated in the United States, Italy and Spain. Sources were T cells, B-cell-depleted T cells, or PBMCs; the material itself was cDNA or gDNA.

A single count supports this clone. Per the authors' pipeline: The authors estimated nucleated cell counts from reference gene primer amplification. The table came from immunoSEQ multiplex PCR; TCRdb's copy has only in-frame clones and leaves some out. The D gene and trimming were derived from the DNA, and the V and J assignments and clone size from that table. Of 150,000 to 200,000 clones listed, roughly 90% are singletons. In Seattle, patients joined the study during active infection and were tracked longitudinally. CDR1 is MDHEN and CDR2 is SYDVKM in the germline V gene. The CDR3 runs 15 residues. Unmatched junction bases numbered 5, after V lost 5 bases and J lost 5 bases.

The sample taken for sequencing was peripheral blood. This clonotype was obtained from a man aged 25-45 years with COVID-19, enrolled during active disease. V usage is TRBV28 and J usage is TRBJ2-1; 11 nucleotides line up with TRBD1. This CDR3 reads CASSARGQGDNEQFF. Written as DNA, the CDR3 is TGTGCCAGCAGTGCCCGGGGACAGGGGGACAATGAGCAGTTCTTC.